These 10 T cell receptor beta chains were all obtained from the same sample, sequenced in a study of blood T cell repertoires in COVID-19. Profiling relied on immunoSEQ multiplex PCR, and the TCRdb table lists in-frame clones only, not all of them. The repertoire holds approximately 82,000 clones, with roughly 80% as singletons. Sequenced input: peripheral blood. The receptors derive from a woman between 65 and 79 years old with acute or convalescent COVID-19.

The CDR3 nucleotides read TGTGCCAGCAGGGAGGGGAGGTACACCTTC. Residues: CASREGRYTF. This sequence joins TRBV6-5 and TRBJ1-2; the D gene is possibly TRBD1 (5 bases). The germline V gene has CDR1 MNHEY and CDR2 SVGAGI. The CDR3 length is 10 residues. Between the trimmed V and J ends, which lost 6 bases and 11 bases, there was a span of 10 bases.

The V and J genes are TRBV7-2 and TRBJ2-3; D is possibly TRBD2 (6 bases). There are 13 residues in the CDR3. V was pared by 3 bases and J by 4 bases, with 8 bases between. CDR1 and CDR2 (germline): SGHTA, FQGNSA. For the CDR3, the DNA is TGTGCCAGCAGCTTTCCTAGCGCAGATACGCAGTATTTT. Protein: CASSFPSADTQYF.

V usage is TRBV7-2 and J usage is TRBJ2-3; 8 nucleotides match TRBD1. The junction had 8 bases not matched to a gene; V was cut back by 10 bases and J by 5 bases. CDR3 length: 13 amino acids. Germline CDR1 and CDR2: SGHTA and FQGNSA. CDR3 amino acids: CATADRGGDTQYF. The CDR3 region has the DNA TGTGCCACCGCCGACAGGGGCGGAGATACGCAGTATTTT.

The CDR3 is CASSQDGARGQGYTF. The CDR3 nucleotides read TGCGCCAGCAGCCAAGATGGCGCCAGGGGGCAAGGCTACACCTTC. This rearrangement joins TRBV4-1 to TRBJ1-2; 8 bases match TRBD1. The ends lost 0 bases at V and 8 bases at J; junction bases unmatched: 8. CDR1 and CDR2 from the germline V gene are MGHRA and YSYEKL. This CDR3 is 15 amino acids long.

This clone was observed once. This chain connects TRBV19 to TRBJ2-1, with 8 bases aligning to TRBD2. The junction had 9 bases not matched to a gene; V was cut back by 5 bases and J by 3 bases. CDR3 length: 16 residues. Looked up from germline, CDR1 is LNHDA and CDR2 is SQIVND (reference sequence). As DNA, the CDR3 is TGTGCCAGTAGTTCCGCCAGCGGGAGCCGCTACAATGAGCAGTTCTTC. It codes for CASSSASGSRYNEQFF.

CDR3 DNA sequence: TGTGCCAGCTCACCGATGGGGACTGAAAACAAGATTTTAGGCTACACCTTC. Its translation is CASSPMGTENKILGYTF. The chain links TRBV18 to TRBJ1-2; weak D call: TRBD1 (5 bases). Trimming took 3 bases from V and 8 from J, leaving 25 bases between them. Germline V lookup: CDR1 KGHSH, CDR2 LQKENI. CDR3 length equals 17 residues.

This chain uses TRBV12-3 or TRBV12-4 with TRBJ2-3, with D possibly being TRBD1 (6 bases). The CDR3 extends over 13 amino acids. V lost 6 bases to trimming and J lost 4 bases, with 11 bases between them. For the CDR3, the DNA is TGTGCCAGCAGGGTACAGGGAGCAGATACGCAGTATTTT. Translating it yields CASRVQGADTQYF.

The V gene is TRBV29-1, the J gene TRBJ2-1; 13 bases map to TRBD2. V trimming: 6 bases; J trimming: 5 bases; junction bases outside the gene matches: 7. This CDR3 has 15 residues. Germline CDR1 and CDR2: SQVTM and ANQGSEA. The CDR3 spells CSVATGTSGNNEQFF. CDR3 coding DNA: TGCAGCGTGGCAACCGGGACTAGCGGGAACAATGAGCAGTTCTTC.

This chain connects TRBV7-9 to TRBJ2-7, with 9 nucleotides matching TRBD1. V shed 4 bases, J shed 6 bases, and the junction held 7 bases outside the gene matches. The CDR3 length is 14 residues. Germline V gene sequence: CDR1 SEHNR, CDR2 FQNEAQ (reference sequence). In DNA form, the CDR3 reads TGTGCCAGCAGCTCCGAGGGACAGGGAGTCGAGCAGTACTTC. As protein: CASSSEGQGVEQYF.

By proportion, this clone is medium-sized (0.01 to 0.1%). This chain links TRBV7-8 with TRBJ2-1; tentative D call: TRBD1 (6 bases). CDR1 is SGHVS and CDR2 is FQNEAQ in the germline V gene. Trimming removed 4 bases from V and 6 bases from J, with 25 bases in between. The CDR3 extends over 18 amino acids. The CDR3, as DNA: TGTGCCAGCAGCTCTCGGGCCCTGGGGACATCCAGGGGCAATGAGCAGTTCTTC. It is translated as CASSSRALGTSRGNEQFF.